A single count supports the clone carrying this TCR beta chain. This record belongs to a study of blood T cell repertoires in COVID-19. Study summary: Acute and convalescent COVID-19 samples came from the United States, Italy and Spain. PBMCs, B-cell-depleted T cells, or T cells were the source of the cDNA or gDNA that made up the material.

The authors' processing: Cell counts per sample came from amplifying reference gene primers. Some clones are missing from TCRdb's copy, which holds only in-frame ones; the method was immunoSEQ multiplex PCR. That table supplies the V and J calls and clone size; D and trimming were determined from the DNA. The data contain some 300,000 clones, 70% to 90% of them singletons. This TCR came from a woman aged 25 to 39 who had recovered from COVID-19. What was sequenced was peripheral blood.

The CDR3 sequence: CASSQDRGVTDTQYF. The CDR3, as DNA: TGTGCCAGCAGCCAAGATCGGGGAGTCACAGATACGCAGTATTTT. The chain joins TRBV14 to TRBJ2-3; maybe TRBD2 (5 bases). There are 15 residues in the CDR3. Germline values: CDR1 SGHDN, CDR2 FVKESK. V was trimmed by 0 bases and J by 2 bases, leaving 9 bases between them.